The clone carrying this TCR beta chain was detected once. Its antigen is unidentified. The CDR3 loop spans 16 amino acids. J lost 5 bases, V lost 1 base, and 5 bases had no gene match. Germline CDR1 and CDR2: SGDLS and YYNGEE. These data come from a study of T-cell reconstitution after alpha-beta-depleted transplantation in children. Findings of the study overall: Several hundred rapidly expanded clones from non-depleted graft cells reportedly supplied alpha-beta T cells about two months post-transplant. There were some patients whose high TCRbeta diversity at day 60 came from surviving recipient T cells and thymic progenitors. T-cell counts and diversity at one year following transplant were attributed mainly to newly produced T cells.

Unique molecular identifiers were used in preparing the TCRbeta library. MiXCR was run by TCRdb on the PCR reads, yielding one entry per CDR3 protein. The profile shows about 980,000 distinct CDR3 sequences, roughly 29% of them singletons. This clonotype originated in a boy in the first two years of life who had a stem cell transplant for SCID, so the T cells may come from the graft donor. This chain connects TRBV9 to TRBJ2-1; 11 nucleotides match TRBD2. The sequenced sample was PBMCs, mostly from graft donor cells, obtained 360 days after TCRalphabeta/CD19-depleted stem cell transplant. As DNA, the CDR3 is TGTGCCAGCAGCGTAAGACTAGCGGGGAGTCACAATGAGCAGTTCTTC. Encoded protein: CASSVRLAGSHNEQFF.